The T cell receptor beta chain under discussion was sequenced for a study of cytomegalovirus exposure and HLA in healthy donors. Study-level information: A prior analysis found 117 million unique TCR beta sequences from 150 million to 200 million T cells. Drawn from HLA-typed donors, tens of millions of unique TCRs were held in an early data release. Study-wide results and caveats: Some TCR beta chains (roughly 150 of them) were listed as cytomegalovirus-associated. Association with HLA alleles at 0.05 false discovery rate was found for about 17,000 TCR beta sequences in a later analysis.

The PCR had 60 Vbeta and 13 Jbeta primers. TCRdb's copy holds only in-frame clones and misses some; the assay was immunoSEQ multiplex PCR. The sample consists of approximately 190,000 clones, roughly 80% of them appearing once. Comment on this clone: Antigen: not known.

CDR3 length: 15 residues. The V end lost 1 base, the J end lost 5 bases, and 12 bases lay between the germline ends. CDR1 and CDR2 from the germline V gene are SGHRS and YFSETQ. This sequence joins TRBV5-1 and TRBJ1-4; D gene uncertain. The receptor's source is a woman aged 45 to 65 in good health and CMV-seropositive. The specimen was PBMCs. CDR3 DNA sequence: TGCGCCAGCAGCTTGAACGGGATCCCGAATGAAAAACTGTTTTTT. This sequence encodes CASSLNGIPNEKLFF. The entire variable domain, with the rest obtained from reference TRBV5-1 and TRBJ1-4, is as follows: KAGVTQTPRYLIKTRGQQVTLSCSPISGHRSVSWYQQTPGQGLQFLFEYFSETQRNKGNFPGRFSGRQFSNSRSEMNVSTLELGDSALYLCASSLNGIPNEKLFFGSGTQLSVL.